One T cell receptor (beta chain) is described in this entry. This sample stems from a study of shared clonotypes between healthy human individuals. Germline values: CDR1 KGHSH, CDR2 LQKENI. The CDR3 extends over 14 amino acids. Trimming pared 1 base from V and 6 bases from J, leaving 10 bases between. Clones were read by immunoSEQ multiplex PCR, and TCRdb kept only the in-frame ones, dropping some. Of more than 500,000 clones listed, roughly 95% were seen once; the top ten hold about 0.06%. This sequence joins TRBV18 and TRBJ1-3, with D unclear. The sequenced sample was naive CD4+ T cells sorted from blood. Subset defined: CD45RA+ positively selected. The source of this sequence is a woman in her 30s in good health. CDR3: CASSPRSRENTIYF. For the CDR3, the DNA is TGTGCCAGCTCACCACGGAGCCGTGAAAACACCATATATTTT.